This T cell receptor (beta chain) was sequenced during a study of response to subunit inactivated influenza vaccine. Study-wide results and caveats: Authors suggested that a seasonal influenza vaccination recruits few new T cells each time.

V lost 11 bases to trimming and J lost 6 bases; unmatched junction nucleotides: 12. The CDR3 totals 14 residues. Germline V lookup: CDR1 MGHDK, CDR2 SYGVNS. Comment on this clonotype: Its antigen is unidentified.

TCRdb re-analysed the RT-PCR reads in MiXCR, keeping a single row per CDR3 protein. The sample shows some 640,000 distinct CDR3 sequences, around 13% of them seen only once. The origin of this receptor is a man aged 45-60 years who received an inactivated influenza vaccine. The sequencing used PBMCs from blood, collected 14 to 15 days before vaccination. This chain connects TRBV25-1 to TRBJ1-4, with TRBD1 matching 7 bases. This CDR3 reads CASKGTVRDEKLFF. CDR3 in DNA: TGTGCCTCCAAAGGGACAGTTAGAGATGAAAAACTGTTTTTT.